This TCR beta chain was sequenced in a study of regulatory T cells in long-lasting Graves disease. Construction of TCR beta libraries relied on iRepertoire HTBI primers and on Arm-PCR targeting CDR3 regions. TCRdb re-derived calls from the multiplex PCR reads in MiXCR, one entry per CDR3 protein. Here the sample spans hundreds of thousands of distinct CDR3 sequences, approximately 15% being singletons. This clonotype was seen repeatedly, ten times or more. Time point here: newly diagnosed GD, antithyroid drugs for less than 3 months. Extracted PBMC RNA gave rise to the TCR library. The V gene lost 4 bases and the J gene lost 4 bases, with 13 bases spanning the gap. The germline CDR1 and CDR2 sequences are SEHNR and FQNEAQ (reference sequence). The CDR3 has 15 residues. The sample was also reused in another study, on T cells in Graves' hyperthyroidism and ophthalmopathy.

The input for sequencing was peripheral blood mononuclear cells (PBMCs), taken at new diagnosis, from a patient treated with antithyroid drugs. The chain has TRBV7-9 and TRBJ2-2, with D hard to call. The source of this sequence is a woman between 25 and 40 years old with Graves disease. CDR3 residues: CASSSRQYTTGELFF. Written as DNA, the CDR3 is TGTGCCAGCAGCTCTAGGCAGTACACCACCGGGGAGCTGTTTTTT. Using reference TRBV7-9 and TRBJ2-2 for the parts outside the CDR3, the full variable domain is DTGVSQNPRHKITKRGQNVTFRCDPISEHNRLYWYRQTLGQGPEFLTYFQNEAQLEKSRLLSDRFSAERPKGSFSTLEIQRTEQGDSAMYLCASSSRQYTTGELFFGEGSRLTVL.